Listed below are T cell receptor beta chains from one sample, sequenced in a study of glioma-infiltrating T cells. In TCRdb, the multiplex PCR reads were re-called with MiXCR into one record per CDR3 protein. The sample holds about 130,000 distinct CDR3 sequences, about 25% seen once. Sequencing input: glioma tissue, nonneoplastic brain tissue, or PBMCs (not recorded which). These receptors all stem from a human donor with low-grade glioma or glioblastoma, undergoing nonglioma brain surgery, or in good health (not recorded which). Each CDR3 is given with its conserved first and last residue. A D gene is named only where the DNA matches it firmly. The size of a clone is reported for some rows only, either as once, few or many, or as a class for expanded clones.

v_gene: TRBV7-2
abundance: -
d_gene: -
j_gene: TRBJ1-2
CDR3aa: CASSPRRGAGYGYTF
CDR3nt: TGTGCCAGCAGCCCCAGACGGGGGGCGGGCTATGGCTACACCTTC

v_gene: TRBV19
abundance: few
d_gene: TRBD1
j_gene: TRBJ2-1
CDR3aa: CASSIGGTGRHNEQFF
CDR3nt: TGTGCCAGTAGTATAGGGGGGACAGGGCGGCACAATGAGCAGTTCTTC

v_gene: TRBV9
abundance: -
d_gene: TRBD2
j_gene: TRBJ2-3
CDR3aa: CASSVDLRGGSDTQYF
CDR3nt: TGTGCCAGCAGCGTAGATTTGCGGGGGGGCTCAGATACGCAGTATTTT

v_gene: TRBV20-1
abundance: many
d_gene: -
j_gene: TRBJ2-1
CDR3aa: CSAALWWGGRNEQFF
CDR3nt: TGCAGTGCCGCCCTATGGTGGGGGGGCCGAAATGAGCAGTTCTTC

v_gene: TRBV6-1
abundance: many
d_gene: TRBD2
j_gene: TRBJ2-3
CDR3aa: CASSGPSGGSDTQYF
CDR3nt: TGTGCCAGCAGTGGACCTAGCGGGGGTTCAGATACGCAGTATTTT

v_gene: TRBV20-1
abundance: many
d_gene: TRBD1
j_gene: TRBJ2-5
CDR3aa: CSEGQGSETQYF
CDR3nt: TGCAGTGAAGGACAGGGGAGCGAGACCCAGTACTTC

v_gene: TRBV28
abundance: -
d_gene: TRBD1
j_gene: TRBJ1-3
CDR3aa: CASSPQGAPGNTIYF
CDR3nt: TGTGCCAGCAGTCCACAGGGGGCCCCTGGAAACACCATATATTTT

v_gene: TRBV18
abundance: few
d_gene: -
j_gene: TRBJ1-5
CDR3aa: CASSMTVGNQPQHF
CDR3nt: TGTGCCAGCTCAATGACAGTCGGCAATCAGCCCCAGCATTTT

v_gene: TRBV29-1
abundance: -
d_gene: -
j_gene: TRBJ1-2
CDR3aa: CSVEGRNYSYTF
CDR3nt: TGCAGCGTTGAAGGGCGAAACTATAGCTACACCTTC

v_gene: TRBV6-1
abundance: many
d_gene: -
j_gene: TRBJ1-1
CDR3aa: CASRSVDTEAFF
CDR3nt: TGTGCCAGCAGATCAGTGGACACTGAAGCTTTCTTT

v_gene: TRBV20-1
abundance: many
d_gene: -
j_gene: TRBJ2-5
CDR3aa: CSARDPRVRETQYF
CDR3nt: TGCAGTGCTAGAGATCCCAGGGTCCGAGAGACCCAGTACTTC

v_gene: TRBV20-1
abundance: few
d_gene: TRBD1
j_gene: TRBJ2-2
CDR3aa: CSAPGQGVNGELFF
CDR3nt: TGCAGTGCCCCGGGACAGGGAGTGAACGGGGAGCTGTTTTTT

v_gene: TRBV7-9
abundance: few
d_gene: -
j_gene: TRBJ2-1
CDR3aa: CASRSRPELYYNEQFF
CDR3nt: TGTGCCAGCAGATCTAGACCGGAGTTGTATTACAATGAGCAGTTCTTC

v_gene: TRBV6-1
abundance: many
d_gene: -
j_gene: TRBJ2-5
CDR3aa: CASSSQGGGTQYF
CDR3nt: TGTGCCAGCAGTTCACAGGGTGGGGGGACCCAGTACTTC

v_gene: TRBV15
abundance: many
d_gene: -
j_gene: TRBJ1-5
CDR3aa: CATSRVVGPDQPQHF
CDR3nt: TGTGCCACCAGCAGAGTAGTGGGCCCCGATCAGCCCCAGCATTTT

v_gene: TRBV12-3/TRBV12-4
abundance: -
d_gene: -
j_gene: TRBJ1-6
CDR3aa: CASSLAPASPLHF
CDR3nt: TGTGCCAGCAGTTTAGCGCCAGCTTCACCCCTCCACTTT

v_gene: TRBV27
abundance: many
d_gene: -
j_gene: TRBJ1-6
CDR3aa: CASSFPPRRHLVGSPLHF
CDR3nt: TGTGCCAGCAGTTTCCCGCCTCGGCGCCACCTTGTGGGTTCACCCCTCCACTTT

v_gene: TRBV3-1
abundance: few
d_gene: -
j_gene: TRBJ1-1
CDR3aa: CASSREFNTEAFF
CDR3nt: TGTGCCAGCAGCCGGGAGTTCAACACTGAAGCTTTCTTT

v_gene: TRBV6-1
abundance: few
d_gene: TRBD1
j_gene: TRBJ1-2
CDR3aa: CASTPGQGADWGGYTF
CDR3nt: TGTGCCAGCACCCCGGGACAGGGGGCCGACTGGGGGGGCTACACCTTC

v_gene: TRBV30
abundance: few
d_gene: -
j_gene: TRBJ1-1
CDR3aa: CAWRGGNAEAFF
CDR3nt: TGTGCCTGGAGAGGGGGGAACGCTGAAGCTTTCTTT

v_gene: TRBV14
abundance: few
d_gene: -
j_gene: TRBJ1-1
CDR3aa: CASSQVVVAINTEAFF
CDR3nt: TGTGCCAGCAGCCAAGTAGTTGTCGCGATAAACACTGAAGCTTTCTTT

v_gene: TRBV6-6
abundance: -
d_gene: TRBD1
j_gene: TRBJ1-1
CDR3aa: CVSSYYRTGGDTEAFF
CDR3nt: TGTGTCAGCAGTTACTACCGGACAGGGGGGGACACTGAAGCTTTCTTT

v_gene: TRBV6-1
abundance: many
d_gene: -
j_gene: TRBJ2-3
CDR3aa: CASRGPTDTQYF
CDR3nt: TGTGCCAGCAGGGGACCTACAGATACGCAGTATTTT

v_gene: TRBV19
abundance: few
d_gene: TRBD1
j_gene: TRBJ1-5
CDR3aa: CASSRPGQGFYSNQPQHF
CDR3nt: TGTGCCAGTAGTCGTCCGGGACAGGGATTTTATAGCAATCAGCCCCAGCATTTT

v_gene: TRBV7-6
abundance: -
d_gene: -
j_gene: TRBJ2-1
CDR3aa: CASSQGWGSIGNEQFF
CDR3nt: TGTGCCAGCAGCCAGGGATGGGGATCAATCGGCAATGAGCAGTTCTTC

v_gene: TRBV6-2/TRBV6-3
abundance: -
d_gene: -
j_gene: TRBJ2-1
CDR3aa: CASIYSPQLYNEQFF
CDR3nt: TGTGCCAGCATTTACTCGCCACAGCTTTACAATGAGCAGTTCTTC

v_gene: TRBV20-1
abundance: -
d_gene: -
j_gene: TRBJ1-5
CDR3aa: CSASHLLRRSNQPQHF
CDR3nt: TGCAGTGCTAGCCATTTATTAAGACGGAGCAATCAGCCCCAGCATTTT

v_gene: TRBV20-1
abundance: few
d_gene: -
j_gene: TRBJ1-5
CDR3aa: CSARDEINQPQHF
CDR3nt: TGCAGTGCTAGAGATGAGATCAATCAGCCCCAGCATTTT

v_gene: TRBV7-3
abundance: few
d_gene: TRBD1
j_gene: TRBJ2-3
CDR3aa: CASSFGQGGGDTQYF
CDR3nt: TGTGCCAGCAGCTTCGGACAGGGCGGTGGAGATACGCAGTATTTT

v_gene: TRBV3-1
abundance: -
d_gene: -
j_gene: TRBJ2-2
CDR3aa: CASSIRTPSNTGELFF
CDR3nt: TGTGCCAGCAGCATCAGGACTCCTTCGAACACCGGGGAGCTGTTTTTT

v_gene: TRBV2
abundance: few
d_gene: TRBD1
j_gene: TRBJ2-3
CDR3aa: CASSSDRGRTDTQYF
CDR3nt: TGTGCCAGCAGTTCTGACAGGGGACGCACAGATACGCAGTATTTT

v_gene: TRBV4-1
abundance: few
d_gene: TRBD1
j_gene: TRBJ2-3
CDR3aa: CASRQTGSSTDTQYF
CDR3nt: TGCGCCAGCAGGCAGACAGGGTCTAGCACAGATACGCAGTATTTT

v_gene: TRBV7-3
abundance: -
d_gene: TRBD1
j_gene: TRBJ1-1
CDR3aa: CASSDHRGAAEAFF
CDR3nt: TGTGCCAGCAGCGATCACAGGGGTGCCGCTGAAGCTTTCTTT

v_gene: TRBV2
abundance: -
d_gene: -
j_gene: TRBJ1-2
CDR3aa: CASSVVSRYGYTF
CDR3nt: TGTGCCAGCAGTGTCGTTTCACGCTATGGCTACACCTTC

v_gene: TRBV11-2
abundance: -
d_gene: TRBD2
j_gene: TRBJ2-2
CDR3aa: CASSHRTSGGVPNTGELFF
CDR3nt: TGTGCCAGCAGCCACAGGACTAGCGGGGGGGTACCGAACACCGGGGAGCTGTTTTTT

v_gene: TRBV6-2/TRBV6-3
abundance: -
d_gene: -
j_gene: TRBJ2-3
CDR3aa: CASSYKLTQDTQYF
CDR3nt: TGTGCCAGCAGTTACAAACTGACCCAAGATACGCAGTATTTT

v_gene: TRBV12-3/TRBV12-4
abundance: -
d_gene: TRBD2
j_gene: TRBJ2-1
CDR3aa: CASSHSTTSGFPGVFSFF
CDR3nt: TGTGCCAGCAGTCATTCGACGACTAGCGGGTTTCCCGGGGTATTTTCGTTCTTC

v_gene: TRBV2
abundance: few
d_gene: -
j_gene: TRBJ1-2
CDR3aa: CASRAPICF
CDR3nt: TGTGCCAGCAGGGCGCCCATTTGCTTC

v_gene: TRBV4-1
abundance: many
d_gene: TRBD1
j_gene: TRBJ1-1
CDR3aa: CASSHLGDSLNTEAFF
CDR3nt: TGCGCCAGCAGCCACCTGGGGGACAGTCTGAACACTGAAGCTTTCTTT

v_gene: TRBV2
abundance: -
d_gene: -
j_gene: TRBJ1-5
CDR3aa: CATRRDPQNNQPQHF
CDR3nt: TGTGCCACCAGACGAGATCCTCAAAACAATCAGCCCCAGCATTTT

v_gene: TRBV7-9
abundance: -
d_gene: -
j_gene: TRBJ2-3
CDR3aa: CASSSSWDTQYF
CDR3nt: TGTGCCAGCAGCTCGTCCTGGGATACGCAGTATTTT

v_gene: TRBV5-1
abundance: once
d_gene: -
j_gene: TRBJ2-2
CDR3aa: CASSGGGDSATGELFF
CDR3nt: TGCGCCAGCAGCGGGGGCGGGGACTCGGCAACCGGGGAGCTGTTTTTT

v_gene: TRBV6-1
abundance: -
d_gene: -
j_gene: TRBJ2-6
CDR3aa: CASMLRVRGANVLTF
CDR3nt: TGTGCCAGCATGCTTAGAGTGCGCGGGGCCAACGTCCTGACTTTC

v_gene: TRBV3-1
abundance: few
d_gene: -
j_gene: TRBJ2-1
CDR3aa: CASSQFLQNEQFF
CDR3nt: TGTGCCAGCAGCCAATTCCTCCAGAATGAGCAGTTCTTC

v_gene: TRBV7-8
abundance: many
d_gene: TRBD2
j_gene: TRBJ2-3
CDR3aa: CASSILAGGADTQYF
CDR3nt: TGTGCCAGCAGCATACTAGCGGGGGGTGCAGATACGCAGTATTTT

v_gene: TRBV19
abundance: -
d_gene: -
j_gene: TRBJ1-1
CDR3aa: CACKGRMNTEAFF
CDR3nt: TGTGCCTGCAAGGGTAGGATGAACACTGAAGCTTTCTTT

v_gene: TRBV19
abundance: few
d_gene: TRBD1
j_gene: TRBJ1-2
CDR3aa: CASSEPGQGPTGYGYTF
CDR3nt: TGTGCCAGTAGTGAACCGGGACAGGGGCCAACCGGGTATGGCTACACCTTC

v_gene: TRBV29-1
abundance: -
d_gene: TRBD1
j_gene: TRBJ1-5
CDR3aa: CSVSETGTSNQPQHF
CDR3nt: TGCAGCGTTTCGGAGACAGGGACCTCCAATCAGCCCCAGCATTTT

v_gene: TRBV27
abundance: few
d_gene: -
j_gene: TRBJ2-6
CDR3aa: CASSFRGPGNSGANVLTF
CDR3nt: TGTGCCAGCAGTTTTCGGGGACCTGGGAACTCTGGGGCCAACGTCCTGACTTTC

v_gene: TRBV20-1
abundance: many
d_gene: TRBD2
j_gene: TRBJ2-2
CDR3aa: CSAKGLVGAGELFF
CDR3nt: TGCAGTGCTAAGGGACTAGTAGGTGCCGGGGAGCTGTTTTTT

v_gene: TRBV12-3/TRBV12-4
abundance: few
d_gene: -
j_gene: TRBJ1-4
CDR3aa: CASSFVNEKLFF
CDR3nt: TGTGCCAGCAGTTTCGTGAATGAAAAACTGTTTTTT

v_gene: TRBV29-1
abundance: -
d_gene: -
j_gene: TRBJ2-1
CDR3aa: CSASTYNEQFF
CDR3nt: TGCAGCGCCAGCACCTACAATGAGCAGTTCTTC

v_gene: TRBV20-1
abundance: many
d_gene: TRBD2
j_gene: TRBJ2-1
CDR3aa: CSASATSGTYNEQFF
CDR3nt: TGCAGTGCTAGCGCGACTAGCGGAACCTACAATGAGCAGTTCTTC

v_gene: TRBV28
abundance: few
d_gene: -
j_gene: TRBJ2-1
CDR3aa: CASTRRGLGTNEQFF
CDR3nt: TGTGCCAGCACGCGGCGCGGTCTTGGGACCAATGAGCAGTTCTTC

v_gene: TRBV7-2
abundance: many
d_gene: -
j_gene: TRBJ1-1
CDR3aa: CASSLGGPGTEAFF
CDR3nt: TGTGCCAGCAGCTTGGGAGGGCCGGGCACTGAAGCTTTCTTT